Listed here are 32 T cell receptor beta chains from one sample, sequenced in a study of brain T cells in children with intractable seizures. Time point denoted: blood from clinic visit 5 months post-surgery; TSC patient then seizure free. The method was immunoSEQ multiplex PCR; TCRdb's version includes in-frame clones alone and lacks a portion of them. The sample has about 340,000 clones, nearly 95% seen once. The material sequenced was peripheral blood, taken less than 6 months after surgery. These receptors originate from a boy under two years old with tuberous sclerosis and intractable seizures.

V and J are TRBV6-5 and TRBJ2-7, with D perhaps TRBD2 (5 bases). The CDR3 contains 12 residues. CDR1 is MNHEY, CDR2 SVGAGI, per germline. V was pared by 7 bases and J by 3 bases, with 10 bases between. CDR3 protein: CASNGAGYEQYF. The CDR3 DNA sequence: TGTGCCAGCAACGGCGCGGGCTACGAGCAGTACTTC.

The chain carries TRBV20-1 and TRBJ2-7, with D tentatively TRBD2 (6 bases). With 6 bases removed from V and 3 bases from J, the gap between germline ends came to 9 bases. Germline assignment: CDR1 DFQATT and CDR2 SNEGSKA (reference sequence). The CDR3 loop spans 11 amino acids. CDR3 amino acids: CSAAGLYEQYF. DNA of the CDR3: TGCAGTGCGGCGGGACTCTACGAGCAGTACTTC.

The CDR3 region has the DNA TGTGCCAGCAGGGCCGGGACATGGGACTACGAGCAGTACTTC. As protein: CASRAGTWDYEQYF. The chain is built from TRBV6-5 and TRBJ2-7, with D perhaps matching TRBD1 (6 bases). Germline CDR1 is MNHEY and CDR2 is SVGAGI. This CDR3 is built from 14 residues. Trimming removed 6 bases at V and 3 bases at J, with 15 bases between.

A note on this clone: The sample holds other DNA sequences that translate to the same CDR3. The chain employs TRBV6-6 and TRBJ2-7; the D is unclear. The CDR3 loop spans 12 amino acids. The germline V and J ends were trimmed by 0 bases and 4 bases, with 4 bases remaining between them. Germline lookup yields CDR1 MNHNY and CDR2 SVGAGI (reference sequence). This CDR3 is CASSYSPYEQYF. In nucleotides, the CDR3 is TGTGCCAGCAGTTACTCACCTTACGAGCAGTACTTC.

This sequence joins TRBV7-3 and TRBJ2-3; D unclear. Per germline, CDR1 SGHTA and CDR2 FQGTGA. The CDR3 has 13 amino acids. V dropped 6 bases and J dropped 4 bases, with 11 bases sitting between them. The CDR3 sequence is CASSSSISDTQYF. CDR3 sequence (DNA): TGTGCCAGCAGTTCGAGTATATCAGATACGCAGTATTTT.

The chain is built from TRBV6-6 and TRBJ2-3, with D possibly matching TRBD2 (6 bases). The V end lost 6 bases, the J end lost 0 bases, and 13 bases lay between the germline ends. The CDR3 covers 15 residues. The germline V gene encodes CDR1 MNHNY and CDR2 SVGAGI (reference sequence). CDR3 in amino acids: CASRVGRQSTDTQYF. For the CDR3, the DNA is TGTGCCAGCAGGGTAGGGAGGCAGAGCACAGATACGCAGTATTTT.

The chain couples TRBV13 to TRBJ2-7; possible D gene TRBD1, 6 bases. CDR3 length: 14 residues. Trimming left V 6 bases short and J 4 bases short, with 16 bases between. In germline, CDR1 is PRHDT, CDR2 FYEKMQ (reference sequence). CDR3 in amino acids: CASRFRTETYEQYF. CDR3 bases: TGTGCCAGCAGATTCCGGACAGAGACTTACGAGCAGTACTTC.

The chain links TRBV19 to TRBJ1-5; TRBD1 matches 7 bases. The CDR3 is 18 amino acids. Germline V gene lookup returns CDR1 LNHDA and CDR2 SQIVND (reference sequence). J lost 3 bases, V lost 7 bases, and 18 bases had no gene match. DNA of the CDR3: TGTGCCAGTATAGGGGGGGTCGGGTTCGACAGGGCCAATCAGCCCCAGCATTTT. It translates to CASIGGVGFDRANQPQHF.

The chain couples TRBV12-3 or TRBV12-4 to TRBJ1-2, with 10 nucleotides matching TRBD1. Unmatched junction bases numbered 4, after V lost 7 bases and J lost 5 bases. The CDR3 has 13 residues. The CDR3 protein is CASTPGQGYGYTF. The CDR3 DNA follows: TGTGCCAGCACTCCGGGACAGGGGTATGGCTACACCTTC.

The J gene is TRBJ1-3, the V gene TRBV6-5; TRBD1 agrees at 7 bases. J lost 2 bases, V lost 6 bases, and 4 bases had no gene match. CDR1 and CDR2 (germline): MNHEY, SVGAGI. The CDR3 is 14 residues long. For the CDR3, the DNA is TGTGCCAGCAGGACGACAGGGACTGGAAACACCATATATTTT. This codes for CASRTTGTGNTIYF.

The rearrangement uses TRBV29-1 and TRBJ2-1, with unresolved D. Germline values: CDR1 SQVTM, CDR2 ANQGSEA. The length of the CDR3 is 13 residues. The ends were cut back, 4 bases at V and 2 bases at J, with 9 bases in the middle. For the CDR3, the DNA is TGCAGCGTTGTGTCATTGACCTACAATGAGCAGTTCTTC. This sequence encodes CSVVSLTYNEQFF.

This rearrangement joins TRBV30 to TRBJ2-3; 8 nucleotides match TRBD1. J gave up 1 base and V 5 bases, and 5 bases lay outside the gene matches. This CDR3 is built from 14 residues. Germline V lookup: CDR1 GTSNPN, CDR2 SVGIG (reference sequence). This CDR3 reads CAWGKGQGTDTQYF. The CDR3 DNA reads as TGTGCCTGGGGAAAGGGACAGGGCACAGATACGCAGTATTTT.

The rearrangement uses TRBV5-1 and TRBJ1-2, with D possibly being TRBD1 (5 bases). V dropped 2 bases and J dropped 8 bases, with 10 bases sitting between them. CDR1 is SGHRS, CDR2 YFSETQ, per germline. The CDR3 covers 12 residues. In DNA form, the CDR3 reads TGCGCCAGCAGCTTTTCAGGGAACGGCTACACCTTC. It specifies CASSFSGNGYTF. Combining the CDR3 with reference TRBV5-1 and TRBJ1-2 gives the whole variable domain KAGVTQTPRYLIKTRGQQVTLSCSPISGHRSVSWYQQTPGQGLQFLFEYFSETQRNKGNFPGRFSGRQFSNSRSEMNVSTLELGDSALYLCASSFSGNGYTFGSGTRLTVV.

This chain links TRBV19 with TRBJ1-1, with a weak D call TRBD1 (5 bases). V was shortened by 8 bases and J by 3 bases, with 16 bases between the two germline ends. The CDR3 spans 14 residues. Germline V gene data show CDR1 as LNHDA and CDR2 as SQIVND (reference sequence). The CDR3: CASCVGDWDTEAFF. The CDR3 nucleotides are TGTGCCAGTTGTGTGGGGGACTGGGACACTGAAGCTTTCTTT.

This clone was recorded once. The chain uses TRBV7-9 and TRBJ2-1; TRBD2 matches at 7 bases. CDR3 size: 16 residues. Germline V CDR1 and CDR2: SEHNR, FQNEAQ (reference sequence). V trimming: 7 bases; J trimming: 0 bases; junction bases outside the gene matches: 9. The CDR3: CASIFSGPGSYNEQFF. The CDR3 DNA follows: TGTGCCAGCATCTTTAGCGGGCCTGGCTCCTACAATGAGCAGTTCTTC. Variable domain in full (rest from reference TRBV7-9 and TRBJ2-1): DTGVSQNPRHKITKRGQNVTFRCDPISEHNRLYWYRQTLGQGPEFLTYFQNEAQLEKSRLLSDRFSAERPKGSFSTLEIQRTEQGDSAMYLCASIFSGPGSYNEQFFGPGTRLTVL.

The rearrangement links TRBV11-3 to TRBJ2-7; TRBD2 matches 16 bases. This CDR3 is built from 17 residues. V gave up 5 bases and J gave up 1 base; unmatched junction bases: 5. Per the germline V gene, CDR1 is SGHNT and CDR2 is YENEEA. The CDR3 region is CASSMGLAGGVSYEQYF. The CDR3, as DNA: TGTGCCAGCAGCATGGGACTAGCGGGAGGGGTGTCCTACGAGCAGTACTTC.

The CDR3 loop reads CASSQVSQLIYEQYF. The CDR3 DNA follows: TGTGCCAGCAGCCAAGTTTCACAGTTAATCTACGAGCAGTACTTC. V gene TRBV4-2 combines with J gene TRBJ2-7; D gene unclear. Trimming cost V 1 base and J 3 bases, with 13 bases left between them. Per the germline V gene, CDR1 is LGHNA and CDR2 is YNFKEQ. The CDR3 totals 15 residues.

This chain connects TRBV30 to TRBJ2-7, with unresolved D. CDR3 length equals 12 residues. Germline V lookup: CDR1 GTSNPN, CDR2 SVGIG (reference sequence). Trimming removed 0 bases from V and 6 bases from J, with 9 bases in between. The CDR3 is CAWSVALTEQYF. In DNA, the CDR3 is TGTGCCTGGAGTGTCGCGTTGACCGAGCAGTACTTC.

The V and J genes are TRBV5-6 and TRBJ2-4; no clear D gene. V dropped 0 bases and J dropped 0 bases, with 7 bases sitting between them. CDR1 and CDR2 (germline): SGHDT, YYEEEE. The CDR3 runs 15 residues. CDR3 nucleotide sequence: TGTGCCAGCAGCTTGGACGGCGGAGCCAAAAACATTCAGTACTTC. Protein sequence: CASSLDGGAKNIQYF.

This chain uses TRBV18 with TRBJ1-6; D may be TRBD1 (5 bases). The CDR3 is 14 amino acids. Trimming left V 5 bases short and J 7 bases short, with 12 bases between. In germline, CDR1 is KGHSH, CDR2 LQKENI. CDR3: CASSTQGENSPLHF. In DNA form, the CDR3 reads TGTGCCAGCTCAACCCAGGGAGAGAATTCACCCCTCCACTTT.

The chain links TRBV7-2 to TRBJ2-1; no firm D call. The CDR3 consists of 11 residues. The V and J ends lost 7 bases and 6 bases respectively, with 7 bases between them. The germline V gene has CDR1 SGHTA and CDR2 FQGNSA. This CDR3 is CASIFVNEQFF. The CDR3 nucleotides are TGTGCCAGCATCTTTGTCAATGAGCAGTTCTTC.

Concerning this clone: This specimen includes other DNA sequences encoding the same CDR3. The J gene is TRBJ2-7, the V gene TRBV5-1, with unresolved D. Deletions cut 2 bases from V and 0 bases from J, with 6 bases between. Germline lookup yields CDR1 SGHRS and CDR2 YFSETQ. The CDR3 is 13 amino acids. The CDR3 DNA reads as TGCGCCAGCAGCTTAGGATCCTCCTACGAGCAGTACTTC. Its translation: CASSLGSSYEQYF.

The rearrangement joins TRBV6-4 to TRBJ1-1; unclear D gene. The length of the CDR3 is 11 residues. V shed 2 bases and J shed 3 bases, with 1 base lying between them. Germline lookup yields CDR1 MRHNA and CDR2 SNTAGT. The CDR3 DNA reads TGTGCCAGCAGTGACGACACTGAAGCTTTCTTT. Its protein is CASSDDTEAFF.

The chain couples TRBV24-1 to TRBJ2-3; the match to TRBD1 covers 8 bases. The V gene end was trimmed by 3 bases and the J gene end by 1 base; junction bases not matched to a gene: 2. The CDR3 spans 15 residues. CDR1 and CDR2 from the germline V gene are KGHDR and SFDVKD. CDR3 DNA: TGTGCCACCAGTGATGCAGGGGGCGGCACAGATACGCAGTATTTT. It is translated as CATSDAGGGTDTQYF.

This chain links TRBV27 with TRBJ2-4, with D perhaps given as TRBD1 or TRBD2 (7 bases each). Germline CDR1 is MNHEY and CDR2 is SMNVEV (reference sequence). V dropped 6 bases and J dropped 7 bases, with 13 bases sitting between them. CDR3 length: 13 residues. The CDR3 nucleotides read TGTGCCAGCAGGCCAGGGGGGGCGAACATTCAGTACTTC. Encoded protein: CASRPGGANIQYF.

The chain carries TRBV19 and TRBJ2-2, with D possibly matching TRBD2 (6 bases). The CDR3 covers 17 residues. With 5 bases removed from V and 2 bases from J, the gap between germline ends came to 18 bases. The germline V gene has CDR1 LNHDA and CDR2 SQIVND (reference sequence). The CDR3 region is CASSQFGGTINTGELFF. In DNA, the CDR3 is TGTGCCAGTAGTCAATTTGGGGGGACGATAAACACCGGGGAGCTGTTTTTT.

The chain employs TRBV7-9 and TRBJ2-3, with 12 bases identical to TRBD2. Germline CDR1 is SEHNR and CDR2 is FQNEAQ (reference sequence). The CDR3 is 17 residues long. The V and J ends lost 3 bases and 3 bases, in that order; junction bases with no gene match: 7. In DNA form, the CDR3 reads TGTGCCAGCAGCTTCCGACTAGCGGGAGTACTAACAGATACGCAGTATTTT. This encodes CASSFRLAGVLTDTQYF.

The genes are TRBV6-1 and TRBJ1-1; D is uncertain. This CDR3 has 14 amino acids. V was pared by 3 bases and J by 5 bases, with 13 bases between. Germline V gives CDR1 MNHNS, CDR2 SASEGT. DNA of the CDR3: TGTGCCAGCAGTGAGGATGGGCTGCTGACTGAAGCTTTCTTT. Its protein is CASSEDGLLTEAFF.

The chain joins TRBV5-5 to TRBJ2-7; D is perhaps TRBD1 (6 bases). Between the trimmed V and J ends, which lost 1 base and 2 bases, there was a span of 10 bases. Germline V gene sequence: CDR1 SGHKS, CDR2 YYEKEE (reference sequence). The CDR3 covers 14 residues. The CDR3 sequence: CASSLIRTAYEQYF. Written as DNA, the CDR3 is TGTGCCAGCAGCTTGATACGGACAGCCTACGAGCAGTACTTC. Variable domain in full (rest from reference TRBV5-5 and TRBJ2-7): DAGVTQSPTHLIKTRGQQVTLRCSPISGHKSVSWYQQVLGQGPQFIFQYYEKEERGRGNFPDRFSARQFPNYSSELNVNALLLGDSALYLCASSLIRTAYEQYFGPGTRLTVT.

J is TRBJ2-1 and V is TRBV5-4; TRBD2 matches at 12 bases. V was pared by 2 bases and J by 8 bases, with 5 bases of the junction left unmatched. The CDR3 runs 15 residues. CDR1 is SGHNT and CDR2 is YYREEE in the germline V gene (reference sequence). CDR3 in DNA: TGTGCCAGCAGCTTCCTAGCGGGAGGGCCCGATGAGCAGTTCTTC. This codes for CASSFLAGGPDEQFF.

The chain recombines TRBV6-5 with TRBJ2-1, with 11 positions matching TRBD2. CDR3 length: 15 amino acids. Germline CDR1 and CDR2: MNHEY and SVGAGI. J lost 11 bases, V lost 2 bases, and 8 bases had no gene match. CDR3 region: CASSYVLAGGRQQFF. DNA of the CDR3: TGTGCCAGCAGTTACGTCCTAGCGGGGGGCAGGCAGCAGTTCTTC.

Here the CDR3 reads CASSIDGTRGTYGYTF. In DNA, the CDR3 is TGTGCCAGTAGTATAGATGGCACCAGGGGGACCTATGGCTACACCTTC. The J gene is TRBJ1-2, the V gene TRBV19; TRBD1 matches 7 bases. The CDR3 has 16 amino acids. The V segment lost 0 bases and the J segment 4 bases; nucleotides outside the gene matches: 8. Per the germline V gene, CDR1 is LNHDA and CDR2 is SQIVND (reference sequence).